A selection of T cell receptor beta chains follows, all from one sample in a study of OX40 agonist ivuxolimab in advanced cancers. This table comes from immunoSEQ multiplex PCR, and its TCRdb copy is limited to in-frame clones, with some not included. This table has tens of thousands of clones, about 84% appearing once. The material sequenced was CD4+ or CD8+ T cells sorted from blood, taken in a trial of the OX40 agonist ivuxolimab. These receptors came from an adult with an advanced solid tumor such as melanoma, head and neck, liver or kidney cancer. Each CDR3 is given with its conserved first and last residue. A D gene is named only where the DNA matches it firmly. Clone size, where shown, is once, few, many, or a class for clones that have expanded.

d_call: TRBD2; cdr3_length: 14; clone_size: NA; v_call: TRBV2; j_call: TRBJ2-7; cdr3_nt: TGTGCCAGCAAGGAGGGACTACCAACCTACGAGCAGTACTTC; cdr3_aa: CASKEGLPTYEQYF
d_call: NA; cdr3_length: 14; clone_size: few; v_call: TRBV7-3; j_call: TRBJ1-1; cdr3_nt: TGTGCCAGCAGCTTAAGGGGCCCTGGGACTGAAGCTTTCTTT; cdr3_aa: CASSLRGPGTEAFF
d_call: TRBD2; cdr3_length: 16; clone_size: few; v_call: TRBV4-2; j_call: TRBJ2-7; cdr3_nt: TGTGCCAGCAGCCAAGATCAGGCGGGAGGGCGGTACGAGCAGTACTTC; cdr3_aa: CASSQDQAGGRYEQYF
d_call: NA; cdr3_length: 13; clone_size: NA; v_call: TRBV6-1; j_call: TRBJ1-1; cdr3_nt: TGTGCCAGCAGAAGGGCCCTAGGGGCGGCAGCTTTCTTT; cdr3_aa: CASRRALGAAAFF
d_call: TRBD1; cdr3_length: 15; clone_size: NA; v_call: TRBV7-2; j_call: TRBJ2-2; cdr3_nt: TGTGCCAGCAGCTTGAGGGACAGAGACACCGGGGAGCTGTTTTTT; cdr3_aa: CASSLRDRDTGELFF
d_call: NA; cdr3_length: 14; clone_size: NA; v_call: TRBV7-9; j_call: TRBJ2-7; cdr3_nt: TGTGCCAGCAGCTCAGGCGAATTTGCCTACGAGCAGTACTTC; cdr3_aa: CASSSGEFAYEQYF
d_call: NA; cdr3_length: 13; clone_size: NA; v_call: TRBV5-1; j_call: TRBJ2-1; cdr3_nt: TGCGCCAGCCAAACAGACAGCTACAATGAGCAGTTCTTC; cdr3_aa: CASQTDSYNEQFF
d_call: NA; cdr3_length: 13; clone_size: NA; v_call: TRBV14; j_call: TRBJ2-3; cdr3_nt: TGTGCCAGCAGCCAGGGGAACACAGATACGCAGTATTTT; cdr3_aa: CASSQGNTDTQYF
d_call: TRBD1; cdr3_length: 14; clone_size: NA; v_call: TRBV6-6; j_call: TRBJ2-7; cdr3_nt: TGTGCCAGCAGTCAAGAGGGACAGAACTACGAGCAGTACTTC; cdr3_aa: CASSQEGQNYEQYF
d_call: NA; cdr3_length: 15; clone_size: NA; v_call: TRBV28; j_call: TRBJ2-2; cdr3_nt: TGTGCCAGCAGTTTTGGAACTAGTGACACCGGGGAGCTGTTTTTT; cdr3_aa: CASSFGTSDTGELFF
d_call: TRBD1; cdr3_length: 14; clone_size: NA; v_call: TRBV5-1; j_call: TRBJ2-7; cdr3_nt: TGCGCCAGCAGCCCCGGGACAGGGGCCTACGAGCAGTACTTC; cdr3_aa: CASSPGTGAYEQYF
d_call: NA; cdr3_length: 13; clone_size: NA; v_call: TRBV2; j_call: TRBJ1-1; cdr3_nt: TGTGCCAGCAGTGACATGGGGAACACTGAAGCTTTCTTT; cdr3_aa: CASSDMGNTEAFF
d_call: NA; cdr3_length: 14; clone_size: NA; v_call: TRBV2; j_call: TRBJ1-2; cdr3_nt: TGTGCCAGCAGCGTCGACACAACCGACTATGGCTACACCTTC; cdr3_aa: CASSVDTTDYGYTF
d_call: NA; cdr3_length: 15; clone_size: NA; v_call: TRBV5-1; j_call: TRBJ2-6; cdr3_nt: TGCGCCAGCAGCTTGGGTGGTTCTGGGGCCAACGTCCTGACTTTC; cdr3_aa: CASSLGGSGANVLTF
d_call: NA; cdr3_length: 13; clone_size: once; v_call: TRBV5-1; j_call: TRBJ2-1; cdr3_nt: TGCGCCAGCACCATCGACATCTACAATGAGCAGTTCTTC; cdr3_aa: CASTIDIYNEQFF
d_call: NA; cdr3_length: 13; clone_size: few; v_call: TRBV5-1; j_call: TRBJ2-5; cdr3_nt: TGCGCCAGCAGCCTGAACCCAGCGGGCCTCCAGTACTTC; cdr3_aa: CASSLNPAGLQYF
d_call: TRBD1; cdr3_length: 13; clone_size: NA; v_call: TRBV2; j_call: TRBJ2-5; cdr3_nt: TGTGCCAGCTACGGACAGGGGGCAGAGACCCAGTACTTC; cdr3_aa: CASYGQGAETQYF
d_call: NA; cdr3_length: 16; clone_size: NA; v_call: TRBV4-2; j_call: TRBJ1-3; cdr3_nt: TGTGCCAGCAGCCAAAGGCTCGCTGACTCTGGAAACACCATATATTTT; cdr3_aa: CASSQRLADSGNTIYF
d_call: TRBD1; cdr3_length: 13; clone_size: NA; v_call: TRBV30; j_call: TRBJ2-7; cdr3_nt: TGTGCCTGGGGCAGGGGGCTCACCTACGAGCAGTACTTC; cdr3_aa: CAWGRGLTYEQYF
d_call: NA; cdr3_length: 14; clone_size: NA; v_call: TRBV28; j_call: TRBJ1-1; cdr3_nt: TGTGCCAGCAGTTTATGGAAATTTGGCGGCGGCGCTTTCTTT; cdr3_aa: CASSLWKFGGGAFF
d_call: TRBD1; cdr3_length: 16; clone_size: NA; v_call: TRBV19; j_call: TRBJ2-7; cdr3_nt: TGTGCCAGTAGTATCGATAATTCCGGGACAGTCTACGAGCAGTACTTC; cdr3_aa: CASSIDNSGTVYEQYF
d_call: NA; cdr3_length: 16; clone_size: NA; v_call: TRBV5-4; j_call: TRBJ2-2; cdr3_nt: TGTGCCAGCAGCTTCGCGGGTGGGGTCGACACCGGGGAGCTGTTTTTT; cdr3_aa: CASSFAGGVDTGELFF
d_call: NA; cdr3_length: 14; clone_size: NA; v_call: TRBV30; j_call: TRBJ2-1; cdr3_nt: TGTGCCTGGAGAGGTCAAACTTCCTACAATGAGCAGTTCTTC; cdr3_aa: CAWRGQTSYNEQFF
d_call: NA; cdr3_length: 14; clone_size: NA; v_call: TRBV7-3; j_call: TRBJ1-5; cdr3_nt: TGTGCCAGCAGCTTAAAACAGGGCAATCAGCCCCAGCATTTT; cdr3_aa: CASSLKQGNQPQHF
d_call: NA; cdr3_length: 12; clone_size: NA; v_call: TRBV5-1; j_call: TRBJ2-5; cdr3_nt: TGCAGACGATCCGAGGGGCAAGAGACCCAGTACTTC; cdr3_aa: CRRSEGQETQYF
d_call: TRBD1; cdr3_length: 14; clone_size: NA; v_call: TRBV9; j_call: TRBJ1-1; cdr3_nt: TGTGCCAGCAGCGCCAGGGGGGTAAGCACTGAAGCTTTCTTT; cdr3_aa: CASSARGVSTEAFF
d_call: NA; cdr3_length: 15; clone_size: NA; v_call: TRBV19; j_call: TRBJ2-2; cdr3_nt: TGTGCCAGTAGTCCAGGGGTGTCCTCCACCGGGGAGCTGTTTTTT; cdr3_aa: CASSPGVSSTGELFF
d_call: NA; cdr3_length: 12; clone_size: NA; v_call: TRBV10-2; j_call: TRBJ2-7; cdr3_nt: TGCGCCAGCAGTGAGTTAGCCTACGAGCAGTACTTC; cdr3_aa: CASSELAYEQYF
d_call: NA; cdr3_length: 13; clone_size: NA; v_call: TRBV5-1; j_call: TRBJ1-1; cdr3_nt: TGCGCCAGCAGCAGGGGGGCAGGGGCTGAAGCTTTCTTT; cdr3_aa: CASSRGAGAEAFF
d_call: NA; cdr3_length: 11; clone_size: NA; v_call: TRBV29-1; j_call: TRBJ1-2; cdr3_nt: TGCAGCGTTAACACGGGCTATGGCTACACCTTC; cdr3_aa: CSVNTGYGYTF
d_call: TRBD2; cdr3_length: 13; clone_size: NA; v_call: TRBV29-1; j_call: TRBJ2-3; cdr3_nt: TGCAGTCGACTAGCGGGAGATCGAGATACGCAGTATTTT; cdr3_aa: CSRLAGDRDTQYF
d_call: TRBD2; cdr3_length: 13; clone_size: NA; v_call: TRBV12-5; j_call: TRBJ2-5; cdr3_nt: TGTGCTAGTGGTTTAGCGGGAGGGGTGACCCAGTACTTC; cdr3_aa: CASGLAGGVTQYF
d_call: TRBD1; cdr3_length: 14; clone_size: NA; v_call: TRBV6-1; j_call: TRBJ2-7; cdr3_nt: TGTGCCAGTCGTCAGGACAGGGGGCTGTACGAGCAGTACTTC; cdr3_aa: CASRQDRGLYEQYF
d_call: NA; cdr3_length: 15; clone_size: NA; v_call: TRBV7-2; j_call: TRBJ2-7; cdr3_nt: TGTGCCAGCAGCTTCCAGGGTAGCGGCACCTACGAGCAGTACTTC; cdr3_aa: CASSFQGSGTYEQYF
d_call: TRBD2; cdr3_length: 15; clone_size: NA; v_call: TRBV10-3; j_call: TRBJ2-5; cdr3_nt: TGTGCCATCAGTGAGCCAGCGGGGGTCCAAGAGACCCAGTACTTC; cdr3_aa: CAISEPAGVQETQYF
d_call: NA; cdr3_length: 12; clone_size: NA; v_call: TRBV28; j_call: TRBJ2-7; cdr3_nt: TGTGCCAGCAGTTTATCCCGAGAAGAGCAGTACTTC; cdr3_aa: CASSLSREEQYF
d_call: NA; cdr3_length: 16; clone_size: few; v_call: TRBV30; j_call: TRBJ1-1; cdr3_nt: TGTGCCTGGAGTCGGCAGGGGATACGGATCGACACTGAAGCTTTCTTT; cdr3_aa: CAWSRQGIRIDTEAFF
d_call: NA; cdr3_length: 13; clone_size: NA; v_call: TRBV7-3; j_call: TRBJ2-1; cdr3_nt: TGTGCCAGCAGCCGGGACCGTTACAATGAGCAGTTCTTC; cdr3_aa: CASSRDRYNEQFF
d_call: NA; cdr3_length: 13; clone_size: NA; v_call: TRBV2; j_call: TRBJ2-7; cdr3_nt: TGTGCCAGCAACGACCGAGACCTCGAGGAGCAGTACTTC; cdr3_aa: CASNDRDLEEQYF
d_call: NA; cdr3_length: 11; clone_size: NA; v_call: TRBV6-5; j_call: TRBJ1-2; cdr3_nt: TGTGCCAGCAGACAAGACAATGGCTACACCTTC; cdr3_aa: CASRQDNGYTF
d_call: NA; cdr3_length: 13; clone_size: NA; v_call: TRBV2; j_call: TRBJ2-3; cdr3_nt: TGTGCCAGCATCCCCCAGGGGGGGGATACGCAGTATTTT; cdr3_aa: CASIPQGGDTQYF
d_call: NA; cdr3_length: 14; clone_size: NA; v_call: TRBV27; j_call: TRBJ2-7; cdr3_nt: TGTGCCAGCAGTTTATCCGGACTGATCAACGAGCAGTACTTC; cdr3_aa: CASSLSGLINEQYF
d_call: TRBD1; cdr3_length: 15; clone_size: many; v_call: TRBV7-3; j_call: TRBJ1-2; cdr3_nt: TGTGCCAGCAGCTTAGTTGCAGGGGGCTCCTATGGCTACACCTTC; cdr3_aa: CASSLVAGGSYGYTF
d_call: NA; cdr3_length: 14; clone_size: NA; v_call: TRBV2; j_call: TRBJ2-3; cdr3_nt: TGTGCCAGCAGTGAGAAGCCCGTGGCAGATACGCAGTATTTT; cdr3_aa: CASSEKPVADTQYF
d_call: TRBD1; cdr3_length: 15; clone_size: NA; v_call: TRBV14; j_call: TRBJ1-3; cdr3_nt: TGTGCCAGCAGACGGGACAGGGTAATTGGCAACACCATATATTTT; cdr3_aa: CASRRDRVIGNTIYF
d_call: NA; cdr3_length: 12; clone_size: NA; v_call: TRBV6-6; j_call: TRBJ1-6; cdr3_nt: TGTGCCAGCAGTTACTCGACTTCACCCCTCCACTTT; cdr3_aa: CASSYSTSPLHF
d_call: TRBD1; cdr3_length: 14; clone_size: many; v_call: TRBV5-1; j_call: TRBJ2-3; cdr3_nt: TGCGCCAGCAGCTACAGACAGGGGGCAGATACGCAGTATTTT; cdr3_aa: CASSYRQGADTQYF
d_call: NA; cdr3_length: 12; clone_size: NA; v_call: TRBV5-4; j_call: TRBJ2-5; cdr3_nt: TGTGCCAGCAGCTCTGATGGTCAGACCCAGTACTTC; cdr3_aa: CASSSDGQTQYF
d_call: TRBD1; cdr3_length: 15; clone_size: NA; v_call: TRBV14; j_call: TRBJ1-4; cdr3_nt: TGTGCCAGCAGCCGGACAGGGATTAGTGGTGAAAAACTGTTTTTT; cdr3_aa: CASSRTGISGEKLFF
d_call: NA; cdr3_length: 13; clone_size: NA; v_call: TRBV7-2; j_call: TRBJ1-3; cdr3_nt: TGTGCCAGCAGCTTAAATCCAAGAAACACCATATATTTT; cdr3_aa: CASSLNPRNTIYF
d_call: NA; cdr3_length: 14; clone_size: few; v_call: TRBV6-5; j_call: TRBJ1-2; cdr3_nt: TGTGCCAGCAGGACGATACAGGCGAATTATGGCTACACCTTC; cdr3_aa: CASRTIQANYGYTF
d_call: NA; cdr3_length: 13; clone_size: NA; v_call: TRBV10-1; j_call: TRBJ1-5; cdr3_nt: TGCGCCAGCAGCGCCGGGACAAATCAGCCCCAGCATTTT; cdr3_aa: CASSAGTNQPQHF
d_call: NA; cdr3_length: 13; clone_size: NA; v_call: TRBV7-6; j_call: TRBJ1-4; cdr3_nt: TGTGCCAGCAGCTTATTCGAGGGTGAAAAACTGTTTTTT; cdr3_aa: CASSLFEGEKLFF
d_call: NA; cdr3_length: 15; clone_size: NA; v_call: TRBV5-4; j_call: TRBJ2-5; cdr3_nt: TGTGCCAGCAGCTTGGCCTCGACACGCCAAGAGACCCAGTACTTC; cdr3_aa: CASSLASTRQETQYF
d_call: NA; cdr3_length: 11; clone_size: NA; v_call: TRBV2; j_call: TRBJ2-2; cdr3_nt: TGTGCCAGCAGCTTGGTCCGGGAGCTGTTTTTT; cdr3_aa: CASSLVRELFF
d_call: NA; cdr3_length: 16; clone_size: NA; v_call: TRBV18; j_call: TRBJ1-1; cdr3_nt: TGTGCCAGCTCCCGGCAGGGAGGGGAAGATCTCACTGAAGCTTTCTTT; cdr3_aa: CASSRQGGEDLTEAFF
d_call: TRBD1; cdr3_length: 17; clone_size: NA; v_call: TRBV28; j_call: TRBJ2-6; cdr3_nt: TGTGCCAGCAGTTTATTGGGACAGCCCTCTGGGGCCAACGTCCTGACTTTC; cdr3_aa: CASSLLGQPSGANVLTF
d_call: TRBD2; cdr3_length: 18; clone_size: once; v_call: TRBV10-2; j_call: TRBJ2-3; cdr3_nt: TGCGCCAGCAGTGACCGGACTAGCGGGAGGGGGAGCACAGATACGCAGTATTTT; cdr3_aa: CASSDRTSGRGSTDTQYF